Presented here are 3 T cell receptor beta chains from one specimen sequenced in a study of beta chain features in type 1 diabetes. The sequenced template was cDNA made from the entire isolated RNA. Sequencing used immunoSEQ multiplex PCR; TCRdb keeps in-frame clones, though not all of them. The data show some 410,000 clones, approximately 15% seen once. Sample: naive CD4+ T cells from blood. These receptors all come from a man aged 25-40 years in good health.

The chain couples TRBV6-1 to TRBJ2-5; TRBD1 might be the D (5 bases). Looked up from germline, CDR1 is MNHNS and CDR2 is SASEGT. The germline V and J ends were trimmed by 2 bases and 1 base, with 11 bases remaining between them. CDR3 length: 15 residues. The CDR3 here is CASSETWTTQETQYF. In DNA form, the CDR3 reads TGTGCCAGCAGTGAAACGTGGACAACCCAAGAGACCCAGTACTTC.

This clone was counted only a few times. The V call is TRBV4-3, the J call TRBJ2-5; TRBD2 is a possible D gene (6 bases). V was clipped by 4 bases and J by 1 base, with 10 bases between them. CDR3 length equals 14 residues. Per germline, CDR1 LGHNA and CDR2 YSLEER. The CDR3 is CASSRLGLQETQYF. CDR3 nucleotides: TGCGCCAGCAGCCGACTAGGCCTCCAAGAGACCCAGTACTTC.

This rearrangement joins TRBV7-2 to TRBJ2-5; D unclear. In germline, CDR1 is SGHTA, CDR2 FQGNSA. The germline V and J ends were trimmed by 7 bases and 4 bases, with 19 bases remaining between them. This CDR3 is 15 amino acids long. The DNA for the CDR3 is TGTGCCAGCATCCTCAGCACTCACCCAGCAGAGACCCAGTACTTC. This gives the protein CASILSTHPAETQYF.